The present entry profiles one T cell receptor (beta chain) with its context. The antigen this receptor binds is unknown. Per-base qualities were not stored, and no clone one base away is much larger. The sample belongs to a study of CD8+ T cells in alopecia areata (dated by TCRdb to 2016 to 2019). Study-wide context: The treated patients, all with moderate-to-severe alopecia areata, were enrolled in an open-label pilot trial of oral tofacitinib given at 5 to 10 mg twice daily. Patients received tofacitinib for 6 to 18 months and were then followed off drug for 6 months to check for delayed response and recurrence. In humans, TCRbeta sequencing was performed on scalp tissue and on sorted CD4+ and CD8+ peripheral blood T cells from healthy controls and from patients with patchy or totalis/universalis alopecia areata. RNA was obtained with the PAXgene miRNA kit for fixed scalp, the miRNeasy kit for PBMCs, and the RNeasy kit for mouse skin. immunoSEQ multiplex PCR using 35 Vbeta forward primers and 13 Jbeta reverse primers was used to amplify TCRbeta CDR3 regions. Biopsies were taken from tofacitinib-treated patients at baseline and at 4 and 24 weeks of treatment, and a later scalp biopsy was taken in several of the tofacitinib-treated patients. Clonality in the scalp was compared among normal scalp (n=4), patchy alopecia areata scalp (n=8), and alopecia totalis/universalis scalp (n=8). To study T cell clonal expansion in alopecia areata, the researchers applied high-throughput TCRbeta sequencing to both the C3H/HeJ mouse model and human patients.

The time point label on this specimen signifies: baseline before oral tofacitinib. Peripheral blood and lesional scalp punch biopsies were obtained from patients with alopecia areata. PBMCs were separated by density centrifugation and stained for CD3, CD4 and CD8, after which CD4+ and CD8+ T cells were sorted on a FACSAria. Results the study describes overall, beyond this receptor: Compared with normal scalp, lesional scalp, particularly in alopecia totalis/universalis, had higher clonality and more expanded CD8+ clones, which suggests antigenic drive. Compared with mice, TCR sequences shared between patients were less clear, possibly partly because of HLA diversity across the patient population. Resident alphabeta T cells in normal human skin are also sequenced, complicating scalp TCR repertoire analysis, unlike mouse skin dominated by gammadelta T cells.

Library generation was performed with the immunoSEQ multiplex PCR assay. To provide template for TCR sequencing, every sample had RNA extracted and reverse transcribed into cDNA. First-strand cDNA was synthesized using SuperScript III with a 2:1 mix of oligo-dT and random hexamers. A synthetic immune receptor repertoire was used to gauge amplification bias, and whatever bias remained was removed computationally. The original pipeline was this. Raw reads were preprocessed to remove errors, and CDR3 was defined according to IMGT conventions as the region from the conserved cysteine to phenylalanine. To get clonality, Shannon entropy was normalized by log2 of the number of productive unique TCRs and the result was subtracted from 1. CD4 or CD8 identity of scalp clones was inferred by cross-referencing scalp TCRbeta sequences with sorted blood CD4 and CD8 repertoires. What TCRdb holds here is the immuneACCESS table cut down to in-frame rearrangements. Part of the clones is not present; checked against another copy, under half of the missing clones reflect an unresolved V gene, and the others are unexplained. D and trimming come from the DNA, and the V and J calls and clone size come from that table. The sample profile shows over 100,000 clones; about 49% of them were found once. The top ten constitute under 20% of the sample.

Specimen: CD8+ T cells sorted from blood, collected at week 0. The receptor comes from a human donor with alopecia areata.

CDR3 sequence: CASSPLAGVQFF. The bases read TGTGCCAGCAGCCCGCTAGCGGGGGTGCAGTTCTTC. The V and J genes are TRBV13 and TRBJ2-1; TRBD2 agrees with 10 junctional bases. CDR1 and CDR2 were assigned from the germline V gene (reference sequence) as PRHDT and FYEKMQ. From the cysteine up to the phenylalanine, the CDR3 has a length of 12 residues. The retained sequence is limited to the CDR3, 36 bases, with the frame set at the first base. Unmatched junction bases come to 4, with V trimmed by 5 bases and J by 12 bases.